Listed here are 27 T cell receptor beta chains from one sample, sequenced in a study of T cell responses to AZD1222 COVID-19 vaccine. Only in-frame clones appear in the TCRdb table, and some are missing; sequencing was by immunoSEQ multiplex PCR. The profile shows about 60,000 clones, 85% to 90% of them singletons. The input for sequencing was peripheral blood, taken on day 0 of AZD1222 vaccination. Every receptor here comes from an adult in good health.

V and J are TRBV10-3 and TRBJ1-1, with a tentative D call TRBD1 (5 bases). V gave up 0 bases and J gave up 0 bases, with 8 bases separating them. The CDR3 spans 15 residues. Per germline, CDR1 ENHRY and CDR2 SYGVKD. The CDR3, as DNA: TGTGCCATCAGTGAGTCGCCGGGGCTGAACACTGAAGCTTTCTTT. This sequence encodes CAISESPGLNTEAFF.

The chain carries TRBV15 and TRBJ1-6, with D perhaps TRBD1 (5 bases). Germline-derived CDR1 and CDR2 are LNHNV and YYDKDF (reference sequence). V was cut by 1 base and J by 7 bases, with 11 bases left in between. The CDR3 has 15 amino acids. Written as DNA, the CDR3 is TGTGCCACCAGCAGAGGAGGGGATGGCAATTCACCCCTCCACTTT. Its protein product is CATSRGGDGNSPLHF.

The chain couples TRBV12-3 or TRBV12-4 to TRBJ1-5; D is perhaps TRBD1 (5 bases). The CDR3 extends over 13 amino acids. V was clipped by 3 bases and J by 3 bases, with 6 bases between them. The CDR3 region is CASSLGHNQPQHF. The CDR3 DNA reads TGTGCCAGCAGTTTGGGGCACAATCAGCCCCAGCATTTT.

The V and J genes are TRBV20-1 and TRBJ2-5; D is uncertain. V was clipped by 3 bases and J by 5 bases, with 7 bases between them. This CDR3 contains 11 residues. Germline lookup yields CDR1 DFQATT and CDR2 SNEGSKA (reference sequence). CDR3 sequence reads: CSASSGETQYF. The CDR3 DNA reads as TGCAGTGCTAGTTCTGGTGAGACCCAGTACTTC.

The genes are TRBV6-5 and TRBJ1-5; no clear D gene. CDR1 is MNHEY, CDR2 SVGAGI, per germline. This CDR3 spans 14 amino acids. V was pared by 6 bases and J by 0 bases, with 9 bases between. The CDR3 DNA follows: TGTGCCAGCAGCCCAGGAAATAGCAATCAGCCCCAGCATTTT. Its protein product is CASSPGNSNQPQHF.

V is TRBV6-5 and J is TRBJ1-3; 7 nucleotides line up with TRBD1. Losses at the gene ends were 5 bases for V and 4 bases for J; bases not matched to a gene: 8. The CDR3 consists of 15 residues. The germline V gene encodes CDR1 MNHEY and CDR2 SVGAGI. CDR3 amino acids: CASSRPGGLGNTIYF. The DNA for the CDR3 is TGTGCCAGCAGTAGACCAGGGGGGCTCGGAAACACCATATATTTT.

Only a few counts were recorded for this clone. CDR3 loop: CASSPGEGLNSPLHF. CDR3 coding DNA: TGTGCCAGCAGCCCAGGGGAGGGACTCAATTCACCCCTCCACTTT. This chain connects TRBV5-6 to TRBJ1-6, with a possible D match to TRBD1 (6 bases). Germline CDR1 is SGHDT and CDR2 is YYEEEE. V was shortened by 4 bases and J by 7 bases, with 15 bases between the two germline ends. The CDR3 runs 15 residues. Looking up the rest from reference TRBV5-6 and TRBJ1-6 gives the full variable domain: DAGVTQSPTHLIKTRGQQVTLRCSPKSGHDTVSWYQQALGQGPQFIFQYYEEEERQRGNFPDRFSGHQFPNYSSELNVNALLLGDSALYLCASSPGEGLNSPLHFGNGTRLTVT.

This clone occurred a few times. The J gene is TRBJ1-2, the V gene TRBV6-2 or TRBV6-3; D possibly corresponds to TRBD1 (5 bases). Germline lookup yields CDR1 MNHEY and CDR2 SVGEGT. V dropped 2 bases and J dropped 0 bases, with 13 bases sitting between them. CDR3 length equals 16 residues. The CDR3 region has the DNA TGTGCCAGCAGTTACCCGGTTGGGGGAGCTAACTATGGCTACACCTTC. This sequence encodes CASSYPVGGANYGYTF.

The chain couples TRBV7-8 to TRBJ2-1; D possibly corresponds to TRBD2 (7 bases). Germline-derived CDR1 and CDR2 are SGHVS and FQNEAQ. The CDR3 length is 16 residues. V lost 5 bases, J lost 0 bases, and 14 bases lay in between. The CDR3 sequence is CASSGGALPSYNEQFF. CDR3 DNA sequence: TGTGCCAGCAGCGGGGGGGCCCTCCCCTCCTACAATGAGCAGTTCTTC.

This chain joins TRBV23-1 and TRBJ1-6, with 7 bases matching TRBD1. TRBV23-1 counts as an open reading frame of uncertain function. V was pared by 1 base and J by 0 bases, with 12 bases of the junction left unmatched. The length of the CDR3 is 20 residues. Written as DNA, the CDR3 is TGCGCCAGCAGTCAATTGCCGGGACAGTCTAAAAGCTCCTATAATTCACCCCTCCACTTT. Translating it yields CASSQLPGQSKSSYNSPLHF.

V usage is TRBV5-8 and J usage is TRBJ1-4; D perhaps matches TRBD1 (6 bases). The CDR3 is 16 residues long. Germline lookup yields CDR1 SGHTS and CDR2 YDEGEE. Trimming shortened V by 2 bases and J by 6 bases, and 17 bases separated the two germline ends. CDR3 sequence (DNA): TGTGCCAGCAGCTTTATTCGTCGGGGGCTGGATGAAAAACTGTTTTTT. Translated: CASSFIRRGLDEKLFF. Full variable domain (missing parts from reference TRBV5-8 and TRBJ1-4): EAGVTQSPTHLIKTRGQQATLRCSPISGHTSVYWYQQALGLGLQFLLWYDEGEERNRGNFPPRFSGRQFPNYSSELNVNALELEDSALYLCASSFIRRGLDEKLFFGSGTQLSVL.

This clone occurred a few times. Other nucleotide sequences from this sample produce the same CDR3. This chain uses TRBV5-1 with TRBJ2-7, with D maybe TRBD2 (6 bases). Germline CDR1 is SGHRS and CDR2 is YFSETQ. The V end was cut by 4 bases, the J end by 1 base, with 12 bases between. The CDR3 sequence is 14 residues long. CDR3 coding DNA: TGCGCCAGCAGCATAGCAGGAGGGTCCTACGAGCAGTACTTC. It is translated as CASSIAGGSYEQYF.

This chain joins TRBV21-1 and TRBJ2-5; TRBD1 is the table's D call and was not checked against the DNA. TRBV21-1 corresponds to a pseudogene. This CDR3 is 14 amino acids long. CDR3 amino acids: CASSKGTVPETQYF. The CDR3 DNA follows: TGTGCCAGCAGCAAAGGGACAGTTCCAGAGACCCAGTACTTC.

V usage is TRBV6-1 and J usage is TRBJ2-6; D is perhaps TRBD2 (6 bases). The CDR3 has 18 residues. The germline CDR1 and CDR2 sequences are MNHNS and SASEGT. V shed 3 bases and J shed 4 bases, with 19 bases lying between them. As DNA, the CDR3 is TGTGCCAGCAGTGATCTAGCGCGGTGGGCTCTGGGGGCCAACGTCCTGACTTTC. This sequence encodes CASSDLARWALGANVLTF.

The genes are TRBV29-1 and TRBJ1-1, with TRBD1 matching over 7 bases. Germline V CDR1 and CDR2: SQVTM, ANQGSEA. Trimming at V came to 2 bases and at J to 1 base, leaving 1 base not matched to a gene. CDR3 length: 13 residues. The CDR3 spells CSVEKGANTEAFF. In nucleotides, the CDR3 is TGCAGCGTTGAAAAGGGGGCGAACACTGAAGCTTTCTTT.

CDR3 coding DNA: TGTGCCAGCAGCTTCGGGACAGGGCTCCACGAGCAGTACTTC. As protein: CASSFGTGLHEQYF. This sequence joins TRBV5-6 and TRBJ2-7; TRBD1 aligns across 9 bases. With V trimmed by 2 bases and J by 5 bases, 5 bases remained unmatched. Germline V gives CDR1 SGHDT, CDR2 YYEEEE. The CDR3 is 14 amino acids.

The chain links TRBV3-1 (or the pseudogene TRBV3-2) to TRBJ1-5; the D gene is possibly TRBD1 (5 bases). V was cut by 1 base and J by 7 bases, with 17 bases left in between. The germline V gene encodes CDR1 LGHDT and CDR2 YNNKEL (reference sequence). This CDR3 spans 16 amino acids. CDR3 amino acids: CASSQVLGGRPQPQHF. The CDR3 DNA sequence: TGTGCCAGCAGCCAAGTTCTGGGGGGTCGCCCCCAGCCCCAGCATTTT.

This clone was observed a single time. The chain is built from TRBV5-1 and TRBJ2-3, with no clear D. CDR1 is SGHRS and CDR2 is YFSETQ in the germline V gene. Trimming left V 2 bases short and J 3 bases short, with 13 bases between. CDR3 length equals 15 residues. CDR3 in DNA: TGCGCCAGCAGCTTTATCCGGACCACAACAGATACGCAGTATTTT. Translating gives CASSFIRTTTDTQYF.

The chain recombines TRBV16 with TRBJ1-2; D not resolved. CDR1 is KGHSY, CDR2 FQNENV, per germline. CDR3 length: 14 amino acids. V gave up 0 bases and J gave up 8 bases, with 13 bases separating them. The CDR3 loop reads CASSQSTQIGGYTF. The CDR3 DNA sequence: TGTGCCAGCAGCCAATCGACCCAAATAGGGGGCTACACCTTC.

The J gene is TRBJ2-2, the V gene TRBV4-1, with D possibly TRBD2 on 7 matching bases. V lost 5 bases and J 5 bases, leaving 15 bases between the germline ends. CDR1 is MGHRA, CDR2 YSYEKL, per germline. This CDR3 is built from 15 residues. CDR3 nucleotide sequence: TGCGCCAGCAGCGTTCGGGGGGCCGGGACCGGGGAGCTGTTTTTT. It specifies CASSVRGAGTGELFF.

The chain employs TRBV20-1 and TRBJ1-2; maybe TRBD1 (5 bases). Trimming pared 3 bases from V and 10 bases from J, leaving 27 bases between. Germline lookup yields CDR1 DFQATT and CDR2 SNEGSKA (reference sequence). CDR3 size: 16 residues. The DNA of the CDR3 is TGCAGTGCTAGTACTTTTGCTTCGGGGGTTTCAGAACCCTACACCTTC. Translated: CSASTFASGVSEPYTF.

This clone is termed medium-sized. The chain carries TRBV12-5 and TRBJ1-5; possibly TRBD1 for D (5 bases). The CDR3 has 15 residues. The germline V gene has CDR1 LGHNT and CDR2 FRNRAP. The V end was cut by 8 bases, the J end by 5 bases, with 19 bases between. The CDR3 sequence: CASKGTTTSDQPQHF. The DNA for the CDR3 is TGTGCTAGTAAGGGGACCACGACCTCTGATCAGCCCCAGCATTTT.

V gene TRBV7-6 combines with J gene TRBJ1-3; no definite D call. The CDR3 extends over 15 amino acids. The V end was cut by 2 bases, the J end by 0 bases, with 8 bases between. In germline, CDR1 is SGHVS, CDR2 FNYEAQ. DNA of the CDR3: TGTGCCAGCAGCTTACAGATAACCTCTGGAAACACCATATATTTT. Its translation is CASSLQITSGNTIYF. The full variable domain, with the rest looked up from reference TRBV7-6 and TRBJ1-3, is GAGVSQSPRYKVTKRGQDVALRCDPISGHVSLYWYRQALGQGPEFLTYFNYEAQQDKSGLPNDRFSAERPEGSISTLTIQRTEQRDSAMYRCASSLQITSGNTIYFGEGSWLTVV.

This chain joins TRBV11-1 and TRBJ2-3; D is ambiguous. The germline gives CDR1 SGHAT, CDR2 FQDESV (reference sequence). Trimming removed 3 bases at V and 4 bases at J, with 2 bases between. CDR3 length: 11 residues. The CDR3 loop is CASSFSDTQYF. As DNA, the CDR3 is TGTGCCAGCAGCTTCTCAGATACGCAGTATTTT.

The chain joins TRBV3-1 (or the pseudogene TRBV3-2) to TRBJ1-4, with 8 bases lining up with TRBD1. The CDR3 is made up of 15 amino acids. Germline V lookup: CDR1 LGHDT, CDR2 YNNKEL (reference sequence). Trimming removed 3 bases from V and 3 bases from J; junction bases left unmatched: 3. In nucleotides, the CDR3 is TGTGCCAGCAGCCAGAGGACAGGGTCTAATGAAAAACTGTTTTTT. Amino acids: CASSQRTGSNEKLFF.

This sequence joins TRBV6-1 and TRBJ2-2, with D maybe TRBD1 (6 bases). CDR1 and CDR2 from the germline V gene are MNHNS and SASEGT. This CDR3 is built from 16 residues. V was trimmed by 4 bases and J by 1 base, leaving 13 bases between them. As DNA, the CDR3 is TGTGCCAGCAGTGGCTTCAGGGGCCAGAACACCGGGGAGCTGTTTTTT. It yields the protein CASSGFRGQNTGELFF.

In this sample, this clone turned up once. The V and J genes are TRBV5-6 and TRBJ1-2; 9 nucleotides agree with TRBD1. Germline trimming cut 0 bases from V and 6 bases from J; bases unmatched to any gene: 3. The CDR3 contains 14 residues. CDR1 SGHDT and CDR2 YYEEEE come from the germline V gene. The CDR3 loop reads CASSLVDRGHGYTF. CDR3 DNA: TGTGCCAGCAGCTTGGTGGACAGGGGACATGGCTACACCTTC.